This TCR beta chain appears in the sequencing data of a study of T cell clones after liver transplantation. Study overall: Immunosuppression withdrawal was tried within 2 years after liver transplantation in this trial. Overall study findings and caveats: Graft donor-reactive T cells possibly entered the graft instead of undergoing deletion.

Losses at the gene ends were 5 bases for V and 5 bases for J; bases not matched to a gene: 5. The CDR3 runs to 13 residues. Germline CDR1 SGHTA, CDR2 FQGNSA. Unstimulated PBMCs were sorted into CD3+CD4+ and CD3+CD8+ populations. Comments on this clone: The antigen is unknown.

Method: immunoSEQ multiplex PCR; TCRdb's copy keeps in-frame clones and lacks some. In the table there are 70,000 or so clones, about 92% of which are singletons. This sample comprised CD4+ T cells from blood, obtained roughly 26 months after liver transplant. The chain recombines TRBV7-2 with TRBJ1-1, with 7 bases aligning to TRBD1. This clonotype was sampled from a human patient who received a liver transplant. Some of the T cells may derive from the graft donor. CDR3 loop: CASSQGVGTEAFF. Written as DNA, the CDR3 is TGTGCCAGCAGCCAGGGGGTCGGAACTGAAGCTTTCTTT.